This TCR beta chain was documented in a study of cytomegalovirus exposure and HLA in healthy donors. Comment on this clone: The antigen is unknown.

Regarding the study as a whole: As was reported, the classifier diagnosed cytomegalovirus status with high specificity and sensitivity. Cytomegalovirus-associated status was assigned to roughly 160 TCR beta chains. Most TCR sequences were uncommon, yet certain public TCRs appeared in many donors. The tendency of first-cohort TCR clusters to co-occur in the 120 or so validation repertoires was identified by a subsequent analysis.

Data came from immunoSEQ multiplex PCR; TCRdb stores just in-frame clones and leaves some out. The data contain about 130,000 clones, approximately 94% of them singletons. The sequence came from a woman between 18 and 30 years old in good health and CMV-seronegative. The source material was PBMCs.

The CDR3 protein is CASSSGGYEQFF. For the CDR3, the DNA is TGTGCCAGCAGTTCAGGGGGTTATGAGCAGTTCTTC. V is TRBV6-5 and J is TRBJ2-1, with 7 bases identical to TRBD1. Germline CDR1 is MNHEY and CDR2 is SVGAGI. Unmatched junction bases numbered 2, after V lost 4 bases and J lost 8 bases. CDR3 length: 12 residues.